The 28 T cell receptor beta chains in this list originate from one sample, sequenced in a study of control samples from healthy donors and cancer patients. Assay used: immunoSEQ multiplex PCR; TCRdb lists only in-frame clones, some missing. This table has about 120,000 clones, over 85% appearing once. The sequenced sample was blood. All receptors come from a man aged 25 to 40 in good health.

The V gene is TRBV12-3 or TRBV12-4, the J gene TRBJ2-3; 9 bases are shared with TRBD2. The CDR3 is made up of 13 amino acids. With V trimmed by 7 bases and J by 4 bases, 3 bases remained unmatched. Here the CDR3 reads CASKAGGADTQYF. DNA of the CDR3: TGTGCCAGCAAGGCGGGGGGGGCAGATACGCAGTATTTT.

The V gene is TRBV2, the J gene TRBJ1-1, with D tentatively TRBD1 (6 bases). CDR1 is SNHLY and CDR2 is FYNNEI in the germline V gene. The CDR3 has 15 residues. Trimming removed 6 bases at V and 5 bases at J, with 19 bases between. CDR3 sequence (DNA): TGTGCCAGCAGAGACCCCGGGGGCCGAGAGACTGAAGCTTTCTTT. Its protein product is CASRDPGGRETEAFF.

The chain recombines TRBV11-2 with TRBJ2-3; 10 positions agree with TRBD1. The CDR3 has 14 amino acids. The V gene's germline CDR1 is SGHAT and CDR2 FQNNGV. Trimming cost V 6 bases and J 3 bases; bases outside gene matches: 3. DNA of the CDR3: TGTGCCAGCAGGACAGGGGGCTGGACAGATACGCAGTATTTT. Its protein product is CASRTGGWTDTQYF.

V gene TRBV29-1 combines with J gene TRBJ2-5, with a possible D match to TRBD1 (6 bases). The CDR3 has 13 amino acids. Trimming stripped 7 bases from V and 2 bases from J, with 14 bases between. Germline loops: CDR1 SQVTM, CDR2 ANQGSEA. CDR3 protein: CSAYRVGQETQYF. The CDR3 bases are TGCAGCGCATACAGGGTTGGGCAAGAGACCCAGTACTTC.

The V gene is TRBV30, the J gene TRBJ1-1; a possible D gene is TRBD1 (5 bases). The CDR3 loop spans 14 amino acids. V was pared by 4 bases and J by 5 bases, with 17 bases between. CDR1 is GTSNPN and CDR2 is SVGIG in the germline V gene (reference sequence). This CDR3 reads CAWNGLPGGTEAFF. The CDR3 DNA is TGTGCCTGGAATGGCCTTCCCGGGGGGACTGAAGCTTTCTTT.

This clone was observed once. The rearrangement links TRBV28 to TRBJ2-1; possible D gene TRBD1, 6 bases. CDR1 MDHEN and CDR2 SYDVKM come from the germline V gene. V lost 5 bases and J lost 7, with 12 bases in between. CDR3 length: 13 residues. This chain's CDR3 is CASSISTGNEQFF. CDR3 nucleotides: TGTGCCAGCAGTATATCCACAGGGAATGAGCAGTTCTTC.

J is TRBJ2-6 and V is TRBV18, with unresolved D. Deletions cut 3 bases from V and 2 bases from J, with 11 bases between. CDR1 KGHSH and CDR2 LQKENI come from the germline V gene. The CDR3 covers 16 residues. The CDR3 reads CASSPTSDPGANVLTF. The DNA of the CDR3 is TGTGCCAGCTCACCCACTTCAGACCCTGGGGCCAACGTCCTGACTTTC.

CDR3 sequence: CASSLDTRYGYTF. DNA for the CDR3: TGTGCCAGCAGCTTGGACACCAGATATGGCTACACCTTC. The chain links TRBV7-2 to TRBJ1-2; perhaps TRBD1 as D (5 bases). Trimming took off 3 bases at V and 5 bases at J, with 10 bases between the two ends. The CDR3 consists of 13 residues. CDR1 and CDR2 (germline): SGHTA, FQGNSA.

The rearrangement joins TRBV7-9 to TRBJ1-3, with 8 bases aligning to TRBD1. V was pared by 6 bases and J by 7 bases, with 5 bases of the junction left unmatched. This CDR3 is 13 amino acids long. The germline CDR1 and CDR2 sequences are SEHNR and FQNEAQ (reference sequence). The CDR3 protein is CASRGTGENTIYF. The CDR3 nucleotides are TGTGCCAGCAGGGGGACAGGCGAGAACACCATATATTTT.

J is TRBJ2-5 and V is TRBV5-6; D is uncertain. The V gene's germline CDR1 is SGHDT and CDR2 YYEEEE. The V end was cut by 0 bases, the J end by 6 bases, with 12 bases between. The length of the CDR3 is 14 residues. CDR3 sequence reads: CASSLVEGTKTQYF. The CDR3, as DNA: TGTGCCAGCAGCTTGGTAGAAGGAACGAAGACCCAGTACTTC. Filled out from reference TRBV5-6 and TRBJ2-5, the complete variable domain reads DAGVTQSPTHLIKTRGQQVTLRCSPKSGHDTVSWYQQALGQGPQFIFQYYEEEERQRGNFPDRFSGHQFPNYSSELNVNALLLGDSALYLCASSLVEGTKTQYFGPGTRLLVL.

This rearrangement joins TRBV27 to TRBJ1-6; 9 bases fit TRBD1. This CDR3 contains 16 residues. The germline gives CDR1 MNHEY, CDR2 SMNVEV (reference sequence). Losses at the gene ends were 3 bases for V and 7 bases for J; bases not matched to a gene: 7. CDR3 sequence (DNA): TGTGCCAGCAGTTTGAGGACAGGGGTTTTAAATTCACCCCTCCACTTT. It encodes CASSLRTGVLNSPLHF.

The gene calls are TRBV20-1 and TRBJ1-2; D unresolved. The CDR3 loop spans 11 amino acids. Germline V lookup: CDR1 DFQATT, CDR2 SNEGSKA (reference sequence). V dropped 3 bases and J dropped 7 bases, with 9 bases sitting between them. This CDR3 is CSASLGRGYTF. Here the CDR3 DNA reads TGCAGTGCTAGTCTCGGGCGTGGCTACACCTTC.

The rearrangement links TRBV27 to TRBJ1-5; 7 bases are shared with TRBD1. The CDR3 has 14 residues. The germline gives CDR1 MNHEY, CDR2 SMNVEV (reference sequence). V lost 3 bases, J lost 5 bases, and 4 bases stayed unmatched. In nucleotides, the CDR3 is TGTGCCAGCAGTTTTCGAGGGGGCGATCAGCCCCAGCATTTT. As protein: CASSFRGGDQPQHF.

The gene calls are TRBV11-2 and TRBJ1-4, with a tentative D call TRBD1 (5 bases). Germline V lookup: CDR1 SGHAT, CDR2 FQNNGV. V gave up 6 bases and J gave up 5 bases, with 16 bases separating them. This CDR3 comprises 15 residues. The chain's CDR3 is CASSWGLPPNEKLFF. For the CDR3, the DNA is TGTGCCAGCAGTTGGGGCCTTCCCCCAAATGAAAAACTGTTTTTT.

The gene calls are TRBV7-9 and TRBJ1-5; D not certain. With 3 bases removed from V and 3 bases from J, the gap between germline ends came to 12 bases. Germline V lookup: CDR1 SEHNR, CDR2 FQNEAQ (reference sequence). The length of the CDR3 is 15 residues. CDR3: CASSLGETDNQPQHF. The DNA for the CDR3 is TGTGCCAGCAGCTTGGGAGAAACTGACAATCAGCCCCAGCATTTT.

The chain is built from TRBV5-1 and TRBJ2-7; D possibly matches TRBD1 or TRBD2 (5 bases each). The germline CDR1 and CDR2 sequences are SGHRS and YFSETQ. With 0 bases removed from V and 5 bases from J, the gap between germline ends came to 12 bases. CDR3 size: 14 residues. The CDR3 here is CASSLAGRGNEQYF. CDR3 sequence (DNA): TGCGCCAGCAGCTTGGCGGGACGGGGAAACGAGCAGTACTTC. Drawing the rest from reference TRBV5-1 and TRBJ2-7, the complete variable domain is KAGVTQTPRYLIKTRGQQVTLSCSPISGHRSVSWYQQTPGQGLQFLFEYFSETQRNKGNFPGRFSGRQFSNSRSEMNVSTLELGDSALYLCASSLAGRGNEQYFGPGTRLTVT.

The chain combines TRBV27 with TRBJ1-2; 12 bases line up with TRBD1. V shed 4 bases and J 4 bases; nucleotides not matched to a gene: 4. The germline V gene encodes CDR1 MNHEY and CDR2 SMNVEV (reference sequence). The CDR3 has 15 amino acids. The CDR3 loop reads CASSSPGQGAYGYTF. The CDR3 DNA is TGTGCCAGCAGTTCTCCGGGACAGGGGGCCTATGGCTACACCTTC.

The chain has TRBV5-1 and TRBJ2-1, with TRBD2 matching over 11 bases. Germline assignment: CDR1 SGHRS and CDR2 YFSETQ. This CDR3 has 15 amino acids. The trim removed 3 bases at V and 9 bases at J, leaving 8 bases unmatched. CDR3 loop: CASSYIAGGPGEQFF. The CDR3 DNA follows: TGCGCCAGCAGCTATATAGCGGGGGGGCCTGGTGAGCAGTTCTTC.

The V call is TRBV15, the J call TRBJ1-4; the match to TRBD1 covers 7 bases. Germline values: CDR1 LNHNV, CDR2 YYDKDF (reference sequence). This CDR3 spans 15 amino acids. Germline trimming cut 8 bases from V and 0 bases from J; bases unmatched to any gene: 6. The CDR3 DNA follows: TGTGCCACCCTCCCGGGACAGTCAACTAATGAAAAACTGTTTTTT. This codes for CATLPGQSTNEKLFF.

The chain uses TRBV29-1 and TRBJ1-1; D call uncertain. Per germline, CDR1 SQVTM and CDR2 ANQGSEA. V was shortened by 5 bases and J by 4 bases, with 11 bases between the two germline ends. There are 12 residues in the CDR3. The CDR3 region has the DNA TGCAGCGTTATACACCCCTCCACTGAAGCTTTCTTT. Protein sequence: CSVIHPSTEAFF.

The chain has TRBV5-1 and TRBJ1-1; no definite D call. Per germline, CDR1 SGHRS and CDR2 YFSETQ. This CDR3 region has 14 residues. Deletions cut 1 base from V and 5 bases from J, with 12 bases between. CDR3 region: CASSLYDPGTEAFF. DNA of the CDR3: TGCGCCAGCAGCTTGTATGATCCTGGGACTGAAGCTTTCTTT.

The rearrangement joins TRBV15 to TRBJ2-7; 7 nucleotides align to TRBD2. J was trimmed by 0 bases and V by 1 base; bases with no gene match: 0. Looked up from germline, CDR1 is LNHNV and CDR2 is YYDKDF (reference sequence). The CDR3 length is 14 residues. The CDR3 is CATSRAGGSYEQYV. As DNA, the CDR3 is TGTGCCACCAGCAGAGCGGGGGGCTCCTACGAGCAGTACGTC.

The genes are TRBV9 and TRBJ2-2; 8 bases agree with TRBD1. This CDR3 spans 14 amino acids. V was pared by 4 bases and J by 7 bases, with 6 bases of the junction left unmatched. Germline V lookup: CDR1 SGDLS, CDR2 YYNGEE. The CDR3 protein is CASSRDRQIGELFF. The CDR3 nucleotides are TGTGCCAGCAGCAGGGACAGGCAGATCGGGGAGCTGTTTTTT. Combining the CDR3 with reference TRBV9 and TRBJ2-2 gives the whole variable domain DSGVTQTPKHLITATGQRVTLRCSPRSGDLSVYWYQQSLDQGLQFLIQYYNGEERAKGNILERFSAQQFPDLHSELNLSSLELGDSALYFCASSRDRQIGELFFGEGSRLTVL.

The chain has TRBV5-1 and TRBJ1-2, with a tentative D call TRBD1 (6 bases). Germline V CDR1 and CDR2: SGHRS, YFSETQ. V was shortened by 3 bases and J by 0 bases, with 12 bases between the two germline ends. CDR3 size: 15 residues. CDR3 sequence: CASSSRTEANYGYTF. The CDR3 DNA follows: TGCGCCAGCAGCTCGAGGACAGAAGCTAACTATGGCTACACCTTC.

This sequence joins TRBV28 and TRBJ1-4, with D maybe TRBD1 (5 bases). V lost 6 bases and J 2 bases, leaving 13 bases between the germline ends. Germline CDR1 and CDR2: MDHEN and SYDVKM. The length of the CDR3 is 15 residues. As DNA, the CDR3 is TGTGCCAGCAGATGGGGCGGGGGGACTAATGAAAAACTGTTTTTT. This sequence encodes CASRWGGGTNEKLFF.

The chain links TRBV28 to TRBJ2-5; the D call may be TRBD1 or TRBD2 (6 bases each). Germline lookup yields CDR1 MDHEN and CDR2 SYDVKM. V gave up 1 base and J gave up 0 bases, with 12 bases separating them. This CDR3 spans 16 amino acids. CDR3 amino acids: CASSLSTGGYQETQYF. In DNA form, the CDR3 reads TGTGCCAGCAGTTTATCAACCGGGGGCTACCAAGAGACCCAGTACTTC.

V usage is TRBV7-2 and J usage is TRBJ1-2, with unresolved D. Trimming took 1 base from V and 4 from J, leaving 4 bases between them. The CDR3 spans 12 residues. The germline CDR1 and CDR2 sequences are SGHTA and FQGNSA. The DNA for the CDR3 is TGTGCCAGCAGCTTAGGGATCTATGGCTACACCTTC. It is translated as CASSLGIYGYTF.

CDR3 protein: CASSLPGQGASEAFF. The CDR3 DNA reads TGTGCCAGCAGTTTACCGGGACAGGGGGCTTCTGAAGCTTTCTTT. The V and J genes are TRBV28 and TRBJ1-1; 12 bases are shared with TRBD1. V dropped 2 bases and J dropped 6; count of bases not matched to a gene: 4. This CDR3 comprises 15 residues. CDR1 and CDR2 from the germline V gene are MDHEN and SYDVKM.